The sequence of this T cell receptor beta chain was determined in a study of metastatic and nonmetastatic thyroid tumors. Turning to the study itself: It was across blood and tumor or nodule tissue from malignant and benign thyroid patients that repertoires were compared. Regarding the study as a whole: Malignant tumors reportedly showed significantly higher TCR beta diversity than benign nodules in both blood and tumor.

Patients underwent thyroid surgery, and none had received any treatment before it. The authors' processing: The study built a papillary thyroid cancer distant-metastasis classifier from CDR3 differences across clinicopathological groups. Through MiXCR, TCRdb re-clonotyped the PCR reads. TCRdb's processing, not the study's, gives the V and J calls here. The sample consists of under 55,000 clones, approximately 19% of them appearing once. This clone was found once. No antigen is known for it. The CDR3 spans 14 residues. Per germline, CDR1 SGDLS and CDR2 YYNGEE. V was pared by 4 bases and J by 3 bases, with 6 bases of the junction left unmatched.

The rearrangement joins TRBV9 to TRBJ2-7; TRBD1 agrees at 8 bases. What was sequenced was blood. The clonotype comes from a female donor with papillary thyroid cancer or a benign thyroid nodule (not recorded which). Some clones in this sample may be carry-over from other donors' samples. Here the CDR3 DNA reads TGTGCCAGCAGCCCCTGGACAGGGAGCTACGAGCAGTACTTC. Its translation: CASSPWTGSYEQYF.